The rows below give T cell receptor beta chains drawn from one sample of a study of T cell responses to AZD1222 COVID-19 vaccine. Clones were sequenced by immunoSEQ multiplex PCR, and TCRdb holds only the in-frame ones, with some missing. The sample includes just under 100,000 clones, nearly 90% of them seen just once. This material consisted of peripheral blood, taken on day 0 of AZD1222 vaccination. The receptor set was obtained from an adult in good health. The CDR3 runs from the conserved cysteine through the conserved F or W. Each record gives: D gene, V gene, clone size, J gene, CDR3 protein, CDR3 DNA. A D gene is named only where the DNA matches it firmly. A row's size may be missing; if present it is once, few, many or a size class.

d_call: NA
v_call: TRBV27
clone_size: NA
j_call: TRBJ2-7
cdr3_aa: CASSLGGGTYEQYF
cdr3_nt: TGTGCCAGCAGTTTAGGTGGCGGTACCTACGAGCAGTACTTC

d_call: NA
v_call: TRBV6-1
clone_size: NA
j_call: TRBJ1-2
cdr3_aa: CASSDPGRGYTF
cdr3_nt: TGTGCCAGCAGTGATCCGGGGCGGGGCTACACCTTC

d_call: TRBD1
v_call: TRBV7-6
clone_size: NA
j_call: TRBJ2-7
cdr3_aa: CASSLAVTGGSLEQYF
cdr3_nt: TGTGCCAGCAGCTTAGCGGTCACAGGGGGTTCTCTCGAGCAGTACTTC

d_call: NA
v_call: TRBV28
clone_size: NA
j_call: TRBJ1-6
cdr3_aa: CASRITPRRYNSPLHF
cdr3_nt: TGTGCCAGCAGGATAACACCCCGCAGGTATAATTCACCCCTCCACTTT

d_call: TRBD1
v_call: TRBV5-5
clone_size: NA
j_call: TRBJ2-4
cdr3_aa: CASSPTGERNIQYF
cdr3_nt: TGTGCCAGCAGCCCGACAGGGGAAAGAAACATTCAGTACTTC

d_call: NA
v_call: TRBV4-3
clone_size: NA
j_call: TRBJ1-1
cdr3_aa: CASSQESFGKTEAFF
cdr3_nt: TGCGCCAGCAGCCAAGAAAGTTTTGGGAAGACTGAAGCTTTCTTT

d_call: TRBD1
v_call: TRBV4-3
clone_size: NA
j_call: TRBJ1-6
cdr3_aa: CASSLRTGESPLHF
cdr3_nt: TGCGCCAGCAGCCTGAGGACAGGGGAATCACCCCTCCACTTT

d_call: NA
v_call: TRBV6-2/TRBV6-3
clone_size: NA
j_call: TRBJ2-3
cdr3_aa: CASSPSTGETDTQYF
cdr3_nt: TGTGCCAGCAGCCCCTCGACCGGGGAGACAGATACGCAGTATTTT

d_call: NA
v_call: TRBV6-5
clone_size: NA
j_call: TRBJ2-7
cdr3_aa: CASSPTYYEQYF
cdr3_nt: TGTGCCAGCAGTCCGACGTACTACGAGCAGTACTTC

d_call: TRBD1
v_call: TRBV6-5
clone_size: NA
j_call: TRBJ1-5
cdr3_aa: CASSRQGIGQPQHF
cdr3_nt: TGTGCCAGCAGTCGACAGGGGATCGGTCAGCCCCAGCATTTT

d_call: NA
v_call: TRBV10-3
clone_size: NA
j_call: TRBJ2-1
cdr3_aa: CAISKAGEQFF
cdr3_nt: TGTGCCATCAGTAAAGCGGGTGAGCAGTTCTTC

d_call: NA
v_call: TRBV6-2/TRBV6-3
clone_size: NA
j_call: TRBJ2-7
cdr3_aa: CASSPSYEQYF
cdr3_nt: TGTGCCAGCAGCCCCTCCTACGAGCAGTACTTC

d_call: NA
v_call: TRBV15
clone_size: few
j_call: TRBJ2-2
cdr3_aa: CATSREYTRLEADTGELFF
cdr3_nt: TGTGCCACCAGCAGAGAGTACACAAGGCTGGAGGCCGACACCGGGGAGCTGTTTTTT

d_call: TRBD1
v_call: TRBV5-6
clone_size: few
j_call: TRBJ2-2
cdr3_aa: CASSLALSRGPYTGELFF
cdr3_nt: TGTGCCAGCAGCTTGGCGTTGTCGAGGGGGCCATACACCGGGGAGCTGTTTTTT

d_call: NA
v_call: TRBV5-1
clone_size: NA
j_call: TRBJ1-5
cdr3_aa: CASSLFLGVRYQPQHF
cdr3_nt: TGCGCCAGCAGCTTGTTTTTGGGGGTTCGGTATCAGCCCCAGCATTTT

d_call: NA
v_call: TRBV7-2
clone_size: NA
j_call: TRBJ2-6
cdr3_aa: CASSLREFPGANVLTF
cdr3_nt: TGTGCCAGCAGCTTAAGGGAGTTCCCTGGGGCCAACGTCCTGACTTTC

d_call: NA
v_call: TRBV6-5
clone_size: NA
j_call: TRBJ1-5
cdr3_aa: CASSYRWDQPQHF
cdr3_nt: TGTGCCAGCAGTTACCGGTGGGATCAGCCCCAGCATTTT

d_call: NA
v_call: TRBV9
clone_size: NA
j_call: TRBJ2-5
cdr3_aa: CASSSGGREETQYF
cdr3_nt: TGTGCCAGCAGCTCGGGGGGCAGAGAAGAGACCCAGTACTTC

d_call: NA
v_call: TRBV19
clone_size: NA
j_call: TRBJ2-3
cdr3_aa: CASRERGGFTDTQYF
cdr3_nt: TGTGCCAGTAGAGAAAGAGGCGGATTCACAGATACGCAGTATTTT

d_call: TRBD2
v_call: TRBV30
clone_size: NA
j_call: TRBJ2-3
cdr3_aa: CAWSLAGGIAHTQYF
cdr3_nt: TGTGCCTGGAGCCTCGCGGGGGGGATTGCCCATACGCAGTATTTT

d_call: NA
v_call: TRBV7-2
clone_size: NA
j_call: TRBJ1-2
cdr3_aa: CASSSNRDYGYTF
cdr3_nt: TGTGCCAGCAGCTCAAACCGGGACTATGGCTACACCTTC

d_call: TRBD1
v_call: TRBV11-3
clone_size: NA
j_call: TRBJ2-2
cdr3_aa: CASSLETGEGTGELFF
cdr3_nt: TGTGCCAGCAGCTTAGAGACAGGGGAAGGCACCGGGGAGCTGTTTTTT

d_call: TRBD2
v_call: TRBV5-4
clone_size: NA
j_call: TRBJ2-7
cdr3_aa: CASSLGTTYEQYF
cdr3_nt: TGTGCCAGCAGCTTAGGGACTACCTACGAGCAGTACTTC

d_call: TRBD1
v_call: TRBV6-5
clone_size: NA
j_call: TRBJ1-2
cdr3_aa: CASSYSGDRAYGYTF
cdr3_nt: TGTGCCAGCAGTTACTCGGGGGACAGGGCGTATGGCTACACCTTC

d_call: NA
v_call: TRBV5-4
clone_size: once
j_call: TRBJ2-1
cdr3_aa: CASSSALRNEQFF
cdr3_nt: TGTGCCAGCAGCTCGGCCTTACGGAATGAGCAGTTCTTC

d_call: TRBD1
v_call: TRBV2
clone_size: NA
j_call: TRBJ1-5
cdr3_aa: CASRDRDRPQHF
cdr3_nt: TGTGCCAGCAGGGACAGGGATCGACCCCAGCATTTT

d_call: TRBD1
v_call: TRBV10-1
clone_size: NA
j_call: TRBJ2-7
cdr3_aa: CASSEGQGAEQYF
cdr3_nt: TGCGCCAGCAGTGAGGGACAGGGTGCCGAGCAGTACTTC

d_call: NA
v_call: TRBV20-1
clone_size: NA
j_call: TRBJ2-1
cdr3_aa: CSVLKMGEQFF
cdr3_nt: TGCAGTGTCCTTAAAATGGGCGAGCAGTTCTTC

d_call: TRBD1
v_call: TRBV3-1/TRBV3-2
clone_size: NA
j_call: TRBJ1-2
cdr3_aa: CASSYGTDYGYTF
cdr3_nt: TGTGCCAGCAGCTACGGGACAGACTATGGCTACACCTTC

d_call: TRBD1
v_call: TRBV6-5
clone_size: NA
j_call: TRBJ1-6
cdr3_aa: CASRQSGGDNSPLHF
cdr3_nt: TGTGCCAGCAGACAATCAGGGGGTGATAATTCACCCCTCCACTTT

d_call: NA
v_call: TRBV3-1/TRBV3-2
clone_size: NA
j_call: TRBJ2-3
cdr3_aa: CASSQTRGEGTQYF
cdr3_nt: TGTGCCAGCAGCCAAACGCGCGGGGAAGGGACGCAGTATTTT

d_call: NA
v_call: TRBV7-3
clone_size: NA
j_call: TRBJ2-2
cdr3_aa: CASSSGSGELFF
cdr3_nt: TGTGCCAGCAGCTCAGGGTCCGGGGAGCTGTTTTTT

d_call: TRBD1
v_call: TRBV30
clone_size: NA
j_call: TRBJ1-2
cdr3_aa: CAWSKTGGYGYTF
cdr3_nt: TGTGCCTGGAGTAAAACAGGGGGGTATGGCTACACCTTC

d_call: NA
v_call: TRBV19
clone_size: NA
j_call: TRBJ2-1
cdr3_aa: CASSLPAGPFYNEQFF
cdr3_nt: TGTGCCAGTAGCCTCCCCGCGGGGCCATTTTACAATGAGCAGTTCTTC

d_call: NA
v_call: TRBV6-5
clone_size: medium-sized
j_call: TRBJ2-7
cdr3_aa: CASRLRDSYEQYF
cdr3_nt: TGTGCCAGCAGACTCAGGGACTCCTACGAGCAGTACTTC

d_call: NA
v_call: TRBV24-1
clone_size: NA
j_call: TRBJ2-3
cdr3_aa: CATAKTSSRGFTQYF
cdr3_nt: TGTGCCACCGCAAAAACTAGCTCTAGGGGGTTTACGCAGTATTTT

d_call: NA
v_call: TRBV4-1
clone_size: few
j_call: TRBJ2-3
cdr3_aa: CASSQDRRGVFADTQYF
cdr3_nt: TGCGCCAGCAGCCAAGATCGGCGGGGAGTCTTCGCAGATACGCAGTATTTT

d_call: NA
v_call: TRBV24-1
clone_size: NA
j_call: TRBJ1-2
cdr3_aa: CATSDTGRNYGYTF
cdr3_nt: TGTGCCACCAGTGACACAGGGCGAAACTATGGCTACACCTTC

d_call: TRBD1
v_call: TRBV19
clone_size: NA
j_call: TRBJ1-1
cdr3_aa: CASSMGTGGNTEAFF
cdr3_nt: TGTGCCAGTAGTATGGGGACAGGAGGTAACACTGAAGCTTTCTTT

d_call: NA
v_call: TRBV4-3
clone_size: NA
j_call: TRBJ2-7
cdr3_aa: CASSQEEGAPSHEQYF
cdr3_nt: TGCGCCAGCAGCCAAGAAGAGGGAGCACCCTCTCACGAGCAGTACTTC